The clone carrying this TCR beta chain was seen a handful of times. Its antigen is still unknown. Germline CDR1 is DFQATT and CDR2 is SNEGSKA (reference sequence). The V and J ends lost 0 bases and 4 bases respectively, with 11 bases between them. The CDR3 extends over 14 amino acids. This specimen belongs to a study of T-cell reconstitution after alpha-beta-depleted transplantation in children. Unique molecular identifiers were incorporated when the TCRbeta library was constructed. TCRdb recomputed calls from the PCR reads with MiXCR, one row per CDR3 protein. The repertoire includes about 240,000 distinct CDR3 sequences, about 25% of them detected once, and 2.6% sits in the top ten. Findings and caveats of the study: One year post-transplant, T-cell counts and diversity were largely derived from T cells produced anew. The origin of alpha-beta T cells about two months after transplant was reportedly several hundred expanded graft clones.

Sample: PBMCs, taken before TCRalphabeta/CD19-depleted stem cell transplant. This receptor was taken from a girl aged 2 to 9 with Fanconi anemia, due to receive a stem cell transplant. This chain links TRBV20-1 with TRBJ2-3, with D possibly being TRBD1 or TRBD2 (6 bases each). The CDR3: CSARDGGRADTQYF. Written as DNA, the CDR3 is TGCAGTGCTAGAGATGGGGGGCGAGCAGATACGCAGTATTTT.